This T cell receptor (beta chain) was obtained from a study of cytomegalovirus exposure and HLA in healthy donors. This CDR3 is 19 amino acids long. Per the germline V gene, CDR1 is SGHTA and CDR2 is FQGNSA. Between the trimmed V and J ends, which lost 1 base and 7 bases, there was a span of 25 bases. Among the roughly 120 subjects of the validation cohort, separate from the roughly 700-subject first cohort, were the donors. The repertoire was sequenced with immunoSEQ multiplex PCR; TCRdb's copy has only in-frame clones and lacks some. The sample contains 200,000 to 300,000 clones, about nine tenths of which appear only once.

The origin of this receptor is a woman in her twenties or thirties in good health and CMV-seronegative. The genes are TRBV7-2 and TRBJ1-4; no clear D. The specimen sequenced was PBMCs. The CDR3 is CASSLGVGVAFRRSEKLFF. In DNA form, the CDR3 reads TGTGCCAGCAGCTTAGGGGTGGGTGTAGCATTCCGACGAAGTGAAAAACTGTTTTTT.